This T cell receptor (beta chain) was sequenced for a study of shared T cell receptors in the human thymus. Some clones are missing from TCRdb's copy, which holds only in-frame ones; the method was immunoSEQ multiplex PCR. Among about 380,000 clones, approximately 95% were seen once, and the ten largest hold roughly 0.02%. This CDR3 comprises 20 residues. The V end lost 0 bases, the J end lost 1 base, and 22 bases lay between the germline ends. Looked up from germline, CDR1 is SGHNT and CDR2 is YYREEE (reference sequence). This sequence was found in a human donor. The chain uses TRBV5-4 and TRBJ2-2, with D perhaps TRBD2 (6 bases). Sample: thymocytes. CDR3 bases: TGTGCCAGCAGCTTGGCCGGGACTCCTAAGTTGGGGATGAACACCGGGGAGCTGTTTTTT. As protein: CASSLAGTPKLGMNTGELFF.